This T cell receptor (beta chain) is drawn from a study of cytotoxic CD8 clonotypes in ibrutinib-treated CLL listed by TCRdb under 2021. As for the study more broadly: In this cohort, about 15 patients were treatment-naive and 11 to 12 were relapsed/refractory, while some 18 had unmutated IGHV. Cryopreserved peripheral blood mononuclear cells were obtained prior to treatment, at the time of response, and at either disease progression or sustained remission. All remission and progressive disease samples were collected while patients were still receiving ibrutinib. Samples at response were collected after a median of roughly twelve months of treatment, with a range of about 6 to 40 months. Of the 86 people in the trial, around 24 had longitudinal samples available. Partial responses were observed in approximately 24 patients and complete responses in 2; after a median follow-up of around 68 months, remission was maintained in 15 or so patients and progression was observed in approximately 12. Samples averaged approximately 250,000 productive templates and 94,082 productive rearrangements.

The time point label, as the study defines it: progressive disease on ibrutinib. For TCR beta library preparation, about 1.8 micrograms of genomic DNA were isolated from cryopreserved PBMCs. Longitudinal blood samples from CLL patients receiving ibrutinib monotherapy were subjected to high-throughput TCR beta sequencing. The patients took part in an open-label, single-center phase 2 trial of ibrutinib monotherapy. A MiSeq instrument was used for deep resolution sequencing, which targeted depths ranging from 1 in 1 million up to 1 in 200,000 T cells, with coverage averaging 10x for each clonotype. The immunoSEQ hsTCRB Kit was used to generate the TCR beta libraries. In the authors' own workflow: Data were analyzed with ImmunoSEQ Data Assistant and ImmunoSEQ Analyzer, with V, D and J genes assigned per IMGT definitions. Clonality, with values ranging from 0 to 1, was calculated as one minus the normalized Shannon entropy of productive rearrangement frequencies. Only overrepresented clonotypes making up at least 0.05% of each patient's repertoire were included in the public clonotype analysis. Repertoires from some 14 age-matched healthy donors in immuneACCESS were used as clonality controls. The table comes from immuneACCESS by way of TCRdb, which keeps in-frame sequences with V and J called. Part of the clones is missing from these tables; in studies checked, under half for an unresolved V gene and the rest for unknown reasons. That table supplies the V and J calls and clone size; D and trimming were determined from the DNA. In this sample the table shows over 45,000 clones, around 52% of which occur a single time. The top ten clones comprise under 30% of the sample.

Paper-wide results and their limitations: Clonality rose at ibrutinib response, remained stable during sustained remission, and dropped back toward baseline at progression. Lymph node repertoires were not examined, and the timing of sampling was not matched between patients in sustained remission and those whose disease progressed. Baseline clonality exceeded that of age-matched healthy donors and correlated strongly with circulating CD8+ T-cell counts. Public clonotypes were rare and either shrank or stayed stable during treatment, and the rise in clonality at ibrutinib response reflected expansion of private clonotypes.

A note on this clone: This receptor's antigen is unknown. Base qualities are not at hand, and no much larger clone is one base apart.

CDR1 and CDR2, per the germline V gene (reference sequence), are MNHNY and SVGAGI. V drops 2 bases and J drops 1 base, leaving 11 bases in between. The cysteine opens and the phenylalanine closes a CDR3 of 15 amino acids. The sequence is cut down to CDR3 DNA, 45 bases in frame from base 1. Here the sequenced sample was PBMCs, taken at disease progression, from a patient treated with ibrutinib. This chain joins TRBV6-6 to TRBJ1-1, with the D gene not confidently named. The TCR sequence derives from a human donor with chronic lymphocytic leukemia. Here the CDR3 is given as CASSYALSPNTEAFF. Read as DNA, the sequence is TGTGCCAGCAGTTACGCATTGTCCCCGAACACTGAAGCTTTCTTT.